This TCR beta chain was captured in a study of T cells in Graves' hyperthyroidism and ophthalmopathy. About the research overall: The blood sample was taken at first diagnosis, before treatment began. Points from the study as a whole: The model identified upcoming ophthalmopathy a median about six months ahead of onset.

At least ten counts were recorded for this clonotype. Its specificity is not known. The investigators amplified TCR beta CDR3 regions from RNA transcripts. An initial round of RT-PCR targeting the TCR CDR3 relied on the HTBI primer set. MiXCR, run by TCRdb on the multiplex PCR reads, gives a single entry per CDR3 protein. The table includes around 200,000 distinct CDR3 sequences, more than 15% detected once. This sample holds PBMCs from roughly 10 ml fresh peripheral blood. V lost 7 bases and J lost 0; bases outside the gene matches: 8. The CDR3 length is 14 residues. From germline, CDR1 is SQVTM and CDR2 ANQGSEA.

The source of this sequence is a woman in her forties or fifties with Graves' hyperthyroidism. The sample taken for sequencing was blood. This chain uses TRBV29-1 with TRBJ2-7, with TRBD1 matching 8 bases. The CDR3 sequence is CSAKGQANSYEQYF. The CDR3 region has the DNA TGCAGCGCCAAGGGACAGGCTAACTCCTACGAGCAGTACTTC.